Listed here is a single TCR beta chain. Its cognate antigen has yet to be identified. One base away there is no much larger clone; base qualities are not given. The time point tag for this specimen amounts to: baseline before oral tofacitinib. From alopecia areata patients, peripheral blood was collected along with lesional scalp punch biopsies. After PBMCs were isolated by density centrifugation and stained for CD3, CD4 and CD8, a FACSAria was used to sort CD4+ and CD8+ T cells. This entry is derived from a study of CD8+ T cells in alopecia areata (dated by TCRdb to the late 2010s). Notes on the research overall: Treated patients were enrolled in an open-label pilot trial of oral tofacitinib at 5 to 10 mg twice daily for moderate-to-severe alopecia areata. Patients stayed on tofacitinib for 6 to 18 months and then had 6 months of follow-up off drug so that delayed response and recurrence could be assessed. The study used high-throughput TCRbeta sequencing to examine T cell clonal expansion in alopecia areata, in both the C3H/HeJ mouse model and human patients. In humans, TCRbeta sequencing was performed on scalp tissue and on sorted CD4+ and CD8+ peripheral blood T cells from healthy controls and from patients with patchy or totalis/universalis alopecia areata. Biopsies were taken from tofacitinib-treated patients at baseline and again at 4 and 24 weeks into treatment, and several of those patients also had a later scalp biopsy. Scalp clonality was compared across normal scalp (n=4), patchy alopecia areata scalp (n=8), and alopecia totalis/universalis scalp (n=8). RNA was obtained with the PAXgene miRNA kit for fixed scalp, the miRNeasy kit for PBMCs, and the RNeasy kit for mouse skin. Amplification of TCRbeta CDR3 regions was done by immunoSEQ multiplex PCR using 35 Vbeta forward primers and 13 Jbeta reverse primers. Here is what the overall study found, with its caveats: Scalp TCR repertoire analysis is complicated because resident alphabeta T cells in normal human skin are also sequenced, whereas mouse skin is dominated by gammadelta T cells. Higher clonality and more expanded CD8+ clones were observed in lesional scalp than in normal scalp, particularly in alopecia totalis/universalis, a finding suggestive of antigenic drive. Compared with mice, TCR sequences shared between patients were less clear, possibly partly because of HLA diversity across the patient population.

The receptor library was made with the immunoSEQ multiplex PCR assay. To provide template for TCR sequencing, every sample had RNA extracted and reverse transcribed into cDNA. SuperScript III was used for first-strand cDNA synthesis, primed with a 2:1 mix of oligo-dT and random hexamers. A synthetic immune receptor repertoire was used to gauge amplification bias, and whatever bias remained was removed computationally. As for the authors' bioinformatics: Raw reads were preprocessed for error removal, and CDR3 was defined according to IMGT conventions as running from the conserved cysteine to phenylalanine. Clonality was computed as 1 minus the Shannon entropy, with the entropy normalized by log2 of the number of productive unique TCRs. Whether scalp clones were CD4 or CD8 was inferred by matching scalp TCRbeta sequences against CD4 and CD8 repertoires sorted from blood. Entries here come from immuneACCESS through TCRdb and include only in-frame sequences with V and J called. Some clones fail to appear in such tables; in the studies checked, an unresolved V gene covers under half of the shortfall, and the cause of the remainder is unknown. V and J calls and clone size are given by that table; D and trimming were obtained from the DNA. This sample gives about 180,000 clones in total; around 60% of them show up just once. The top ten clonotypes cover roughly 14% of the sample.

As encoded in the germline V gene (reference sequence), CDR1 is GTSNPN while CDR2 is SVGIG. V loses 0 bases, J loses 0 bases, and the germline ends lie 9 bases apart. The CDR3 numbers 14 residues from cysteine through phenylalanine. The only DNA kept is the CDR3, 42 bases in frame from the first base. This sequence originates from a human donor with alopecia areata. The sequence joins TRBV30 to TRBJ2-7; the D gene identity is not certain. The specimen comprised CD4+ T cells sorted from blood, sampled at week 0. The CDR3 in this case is CAWSVSRISYEQYF. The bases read TGTGCCTGGAGTGTAAGCCGGATCTCCTACGAGCAGTACTTC.